The rows below give T cell receptor beta chains drawn from one sample of a study of shared clonotypes between healthy human individuals. The protocol was immunoSEQ multiplex PCR, while the TCRdb copy is restricted to in-frame clones and leaves out a portion. There are 1.4 million or so clones in the sample; around 98.5% occur only once, and over 0.3% lies in the top ten. Sequences were obtained from naive CD4+ T cells sorted from blood. These receptors all come from a man aged 30-40 years in good health. Each CDR3 is given with its conserved first and last residue. Each record gives: D gene, J gene, V gene, clone size, CDR3 protein, CDR3 DNA. D genes are given only for firm matches. The listing skips clone size in some rows; elsewhere it reads once, few, many or a size class.

d_call: NA; j_call: TRBJ1-3; v_call: TRBV28; clone_size: NA; cdr3_aa: CASSLATSAVYF; cdr3_nt: TGTGCCAGCAGTTTGGCCACATCGGCTGTATATTTT
d_call: TRBD1; j_call: TRBJ2-1; v_call: TRBV5-5; clone_size: NA; cdr3_aa: CASSHLMGQGNNEQFF; cdr3_nt: TGTGCCAGCAGTCATCTCATGGGACAGGGAAACAATGAGCAGTTCTTC
d_call: TRBD1; j_call: TRBJ1-2; v_call: TRBV28; clone_size: NA; cdr3_aa: CASTLTTGSYGYTF; cdr3_nt: TGTGCCAGCACCCTGACGACAGGGTCCTATGGCTACACCTTC
d_call: NA; j_call: TRBJ2-3; v_call: TRBV6-5; clone_size: once; cdr3_aa: CASSYLHRTDTQYF; cdr3_nt: TGTGCCAGCAGTTACCTCCACCGCACAGATACGCAGTATTTT
d_call: NA; j_call: TRBJ2-7; v_call: TRBV6-1; clone_size: NA; cdr3_aa: CASSAASGYEQYF; cdr3_nt: TGTGCCAGCAGTGCGGCCAGCGGCTACGAGCAGTACTTC
d_call: NA; j_call: TRBJ2-1; v_call: TRBV7-9; clone_size: once; cdr3_aa: CASSLESRSSYNEQFF; cdr3_nt: TGTGCCAGCAGCTTAGAGAGTAGAAGCTCCTACAATGAGCAGTTCTTC
d_call: NA; j_call: TRBJ1-1; v_call: TRBV6-5; clone_size: NA; cdr3_aa: CASSYQEMTVNTEAFF; cdr3_nt: TGTGCCAGCAGTTACCAAGAGATGACAGTGAACACTGAAGCTTTCTTT
d_call: NA; j_call: TRBJ1-5; v_call: TRBV5-1; clone_size: NA; cdr3_aa: CASSFGAPGGNQPQHF; cdr3_nt: TGCGCCAGCAGCTTCGGGGCCCCGGGGGGCAATCAGCCCCAGCATTTT
d_call: TRBD1; j_call: TRBJ2-7; v_call: TRBV30; clone_size: NA; cdr3_aa: CAWSRDRGYEQYF; cdr3_nt: TGTGCCTGGAGCAGGGACAGGGGCTACGAGCAGTACTTC
d_call: NA; j_call: TRBJ2-7; v_call: TRBV7-2; clone_size: NA; cdr3_aa: CASSRDKPDYEQYF; cdr3_nt: TGTGCCAGCAGCAGGGACAAACCGGACTACGAGCAGTACTTC
d_call: TRBD2; j_call: TRBJ2-7; v_call: TRBV4-2; clone_size: NA; cdr3_aa: CASSPSSSGSYEQYF; cdr3_nt: TGTGCCAGCAGCCCCAGCTCTAGCGGCTCCTACGAGCAGTACTTC
d_call: NA; j_call: TRBJ2-7; v_call: TRBV2; clone_size: NA; cdr3_aa: CASSDRVFAGSTYEQYF; cdr3_nt: TGTGCCAGCAGTGATCGGGTTTTTGCAGGGTCCACCTACGAGCAGTACTTC
d_call: TRBD1; j_call: TRBJ2-7; v_call: TRBV28; clone_size: NA; cdr3_aa: CASTLTGGDEQYF; cdr3_nt: TGTGCCAGCACCCTGACAGGGGGAGACGAGCAGTACTTC
d_call: TRBD1; j_call: TRBJ1-2; v_call: TRBV9; clone_size: NA; cdr3_aa: CASSVQGAGYGYTF; cdr3_nt: TGTGCCAGCAGCGTACAGGGGGCGGGCTATGGCTACACCTTC
d_call: TRBD1; j_call: TRBJ2-1; v_call: TRBV7-9; clone_size: NA; cdr3_aa: CASSLVGTDNEQFF; cdr3_nt: TGTGCCAGCAGCTTAGTTGGGACAGACAATGAGCAGTTCTTC
d_call: NA; j_call: TRBJ2-3; v_call: TRBV4-3; clone_size: NA; cdr3_aa: CASSLGRQSYTDTQYF; cdr3_nt: TGCGCCAGCAGCCTCGGACGACAGTCCTACACAGATACGCAGTATTTT
d_call: TRBD1; j_call: TRBJ2-5; v_call: TRBV18; clone_size: once; cdr3_aa: CASSWNRGGETQYF; cdr3_nt: TGTGCCAGCTCCTGGAACAGGGGCGGAGAGACCCAGTACTTC
d_call: NA; j_call: TRBJ2-2; v_call: TRBV10-3; clone_size: NA; cdr3_aa: CAISGGGLLFF; cdr3_nt: TGTGCCATCAGTGGGGGCGGACTTCTGTTTTTT
d_call: NA; j_call: TRBJ2-3; v_call: TRBV7-2; clone_size: NA; cdr3_aa: CASSLAGVRTDTQYF; cdr3_nt: TGTGCCAGCAGCTTAGCGGGAGTCCGCACAGATACGCAGTATTTT
d_call: TRBD1; j_call: TRBJ2-7; v_call: TRBV28; clone_size: NA; cdr3_aa: CASSRGTYEQYF; cdr3_nt: TGTGCCAGCAGCAGGGGGACCTACGAGCAGTACTTC